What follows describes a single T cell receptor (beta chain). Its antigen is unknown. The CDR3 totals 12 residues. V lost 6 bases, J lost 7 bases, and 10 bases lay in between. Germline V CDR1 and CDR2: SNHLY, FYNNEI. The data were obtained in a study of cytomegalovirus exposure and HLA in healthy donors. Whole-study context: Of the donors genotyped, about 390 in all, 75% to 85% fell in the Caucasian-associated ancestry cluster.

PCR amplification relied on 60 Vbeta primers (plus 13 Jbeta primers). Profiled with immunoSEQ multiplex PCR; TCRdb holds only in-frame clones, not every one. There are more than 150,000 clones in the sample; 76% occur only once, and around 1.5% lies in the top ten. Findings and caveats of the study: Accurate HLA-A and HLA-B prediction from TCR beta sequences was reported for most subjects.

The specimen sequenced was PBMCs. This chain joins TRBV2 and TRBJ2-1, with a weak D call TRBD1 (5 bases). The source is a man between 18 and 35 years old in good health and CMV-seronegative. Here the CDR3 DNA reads TGTGCCAGCAGAGGGGTCCGAAATGAGCAGTTCTTC. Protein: CASRGVRNEQFF.